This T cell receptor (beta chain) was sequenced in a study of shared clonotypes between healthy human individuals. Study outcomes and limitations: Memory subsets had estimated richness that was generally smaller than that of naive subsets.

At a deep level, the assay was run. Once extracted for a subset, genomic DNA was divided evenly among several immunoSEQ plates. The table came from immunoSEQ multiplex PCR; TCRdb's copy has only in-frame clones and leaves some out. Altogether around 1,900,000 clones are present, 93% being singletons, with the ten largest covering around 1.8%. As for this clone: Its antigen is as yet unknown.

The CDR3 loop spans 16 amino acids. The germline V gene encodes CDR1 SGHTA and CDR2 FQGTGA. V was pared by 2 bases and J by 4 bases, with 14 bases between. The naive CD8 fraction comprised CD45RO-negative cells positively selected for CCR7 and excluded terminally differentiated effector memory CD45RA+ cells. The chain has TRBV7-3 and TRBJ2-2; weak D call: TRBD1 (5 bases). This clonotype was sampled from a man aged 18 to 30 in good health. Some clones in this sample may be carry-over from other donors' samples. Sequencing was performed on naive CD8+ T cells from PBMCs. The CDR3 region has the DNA TGTGCCAGCAGCTTATATGTAACAGGTCGCACCGGGGAGCTGTTTTTT. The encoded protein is CASSLYVTGRTGELFF.